This note documents a single TCR beta chain sequence. Libraries were prepared by immunoSEQ multiplex PCR; TCRdb keeps only in-frame clonotypes and omits some of them. The table shows 230,000 or so clones, with about 65% occurring only once. This sample was included in a study of shared clonotypes between healthy human individuals. V was cut by 1 base and J by 8 bases, with 16 bases left in between. Germline V lookup: CDR1 MGHRA, CDR2 YSYEKL. This CDR3 spans 15 amino acids. The TCR was taken from a man in his thirties or forties in good health. The sample was memory CD4+ T cells sorted from blood. The subset here: CD45RA-negative fraction. The V and J genes are TRBV4-1 and TRBJ2-3, with D perhaps TRBD1 (6 bases). In DNA, the CDR3 is TGCGCCAGCAGCCAAGTCCGGGACCAAGGGGGTACGCAGTATTTT. The encoded protein is CASSQVRDQGGTQYF.